The rows below give T cell receptor beta chains drawn from one sample of a study of T cells in Graves' hyperthyroidism and ophthalmopathy. Using its own MiXCR run on the multiplex PCR reads, TCRdb lists one record per CDR3 protein. The table has a few hundred thousand distinct CDR3 sequences, 46% seen once. The sample taken for sequencing was peripheral blood or thyroid tissue (not recorded which). These receptors all come from an adult woman with Graves' disease, either hyperthyroidism or ophthalmopathy (not recorded which). Each CDR3 is given with its conserved first and last residue.

12	TRBV29-1	CSVFGATGELFF
14	TRBV28	CASSSEPHRGSQYF
15	TRBV7-8	CASSTRQGDRNEQFF
19	TRBV14	CASSQDGAGRPSGANVLTF
13	TRBV5-1	CASSGEPGNTIYF
18	TRBV9	CASSIRGDGVAAIYEQYF
14	TRBV5-1	CASSGPLRGTEAFF
14	TRBV7-8	CASSLAQHSYEQYF
13	TRBV20-1	CSARDIRNTEAFF
13	TRBV20-1	CSGHHRVGETQYF
15	TRBV10-2	CASSESLGSGTEAFF
12	TRBV10-3	CATREGAHEQYF
13	TRBV4-1	CASSQRQGETQYF
15	TRBV2	CASRAGTGNNSPLHF
13	TRBV19	CASTHRVNYGYTF
15	TRBV7-2	CASSPGGGYQGTQYF
15	TRBV5-6	CASTPDRAVGYGYTF
13	TRBV3-1	CASSYGGVQPQHF
13	TRBV10-3	CAISAGSPYEQYF
12	TRBV7-9	CASSLVAGEQYF
15	TRBV14	CAIVRSGGGTGELFF
15	TRBV5-1	CASSLDLGGNTEAFF
14	TRBV10-3	CAISDPAGANVLTF
13	TRBV19	CASASGAQETQYF
13	TRBV7-9	CASSQWQIREAFF
13	TRBV20-1	CSARGALATTEAF
14	TRBV29-1	CSAKTGQGTTEAFF
16	TRBV7-2	CASSLGSPRNTGELFF
16	TRBV29-1	CSASGTGGTTYNEQFF
14	TRBV7-9	CASSHSGESRAQHF
15	TRBV2	CASSEVGGSNQPQHF
15	TRBV20-1	CSARPLGGEHSPLHF
15	TRBV11-2	CASSLSPGARNTIYF
13	TRBV7-9	CASRPGQESEQYF
15	TRBV10-3	CAISDPGRGVNVLTF
13	TRBV7-9	CASSSPVLPQAFF
15	TRBV10-3	CAISLAGGYTDTQYF
14	TRBV29-1	CSARKGGLSTEAFF
14	TRBV25-1	CASSELAGGAGYTF
12	TRBV6-2/TRBV6-3	CATLADSYEQYF